This is a list of T cell receptor beta chains from one sample in a study of CD8 T cells in ankylosing spondylitis. Each CDR3 protein is one row after TCRdb ran MiXCR on the 5' RACE reads. The sample lists 700,000 to 850,000 distinct CDR3 sequences, over 9.5% occurring once. Sequenced sample: blood, either unsorted or a sorted T cell fraction (not recorded which). These receptors originate from a male donor with ankylosing spondylitis. The CDR3 runs from the conserved cysteine through the conserved F or W. The D gene is left open where the match is weak. For some rows the clone size is stated as once, few or many, or as a class when expanded; others skip it.

>TRBJ2-7|14|-|TRBV6-5|few
CASSYSGSAYEQYF
TGTGCCAGCAGTTATTCGGGTTCGGCCTACGAGCAGTACTTC
>TRBJ2-3|12|TRBD2|TRBV28|few
CASSLGGSIPYF
TGTGCCAGCAGTTTAGGCGGGAGCATCCCGTATTTT
>TRBJ2-7|12|-|TRBV20-1|few
CSATWSTYEQYF
TGCAGTGCTACGTGGAGCACCTACGAGCAGTACTTC
>TRBJ1-2|16|-|TRBV6-5|many
CASSFGAFGANYGYTF
TGTGCCAGCAGTTTCGGGGCCTTCGGGGCTAACTATGGCTACACCTTC
>TRBJ1-4|13|-|TRBV15|few
CATSRAFNEKLFF
TGTGCCACCAGCAGAGCCTTTAATGAAAAACTGTTTTTT
>TRBJ2-1|13|-|TRBV20-1|few
CSARGEQGNEQFF
TGCAGTGCTAGAGGGGAGCAGGGGAATGAGCAGTTCTTC
>TRBJ1-4|16|-|TRBV18|few
CASSPPGTRGNEKLFF
TGTGCCAGCTCACCACCGGGTACCCGGGGAAATGAAAAACTGTTTTTT
>TRBJ1-2|14|-|TRBV4-3|few
CASSHKTGRDIYTF
TGCGCCAGCAGCCACAAGACAGGACGAGACATCTACACCTTC
>TRBJ2-7|14|-|TRBV7-2|-
CASSQQVISYEQYF
TGTGCCAGCAGCCAACAAGTAATCTCCTACGAGCAGTACTTC
>TRBJ2-7|16|-|TRBV20-1|few
CSARRREGSLLYEQYF
TGCAGTGCTAGACGTCGGGAAGGGAGTCTTCTTTACGAGCAGTACTTC
>TRBJ2-1|13|-|TRBV4-3|many
CASSQSGTGHKFF
TGCGCCAGCAGCCAGTCTGGGACGGGACACAAGTTCTTC
>TRBJ2-7|16|-|TRBV6-1|-
CASSEVRTVAPYEQYF
TGTGCCAGCAGTGAAGTGAGGACAGTTGCCCCCTACGAGCAGTACTTC
>TRBJ2-3|16|-|TRBV18|few
CASSIRGADGTDTQYF
TGTGCCAGCTCAATTAGGGGAGCCGACGGCACAGATACGCAGTATTTT
>TRBJ2-3|17|TRBD1|TRBV6-5|few
CASSYSTGRGRTDTQYF
TGTGCCAGCAGTTACTCGACAGGGCGCGGCCGCACAGATACGCAGTATTTT
>TRBJ2-3|15|TRBD2|TRBV10-3|few
CAISTPSGSADTQYF
TGTGCCATCAGCACTCCGAGCGGGAGCGCAGATACGCAGTATTTT
>TRBJ2-2|17|-|TRBV7-8|-
CASRYPRDGGNTGELFF
TGTGCCAGCAGATATCCCCGGGACGGAGGAAACACCGGGGAGCTGTTTTTT
>TRBJ1-2|14|-|TRBV20-1|many
CSAQRGDSNYGYTF
TGCAGTGCCCAGAGGGGGGATTCTAACTATGGCTACACCTTC
>TRBJ2-4|13|-|TRBV3-1|few
CASSNEAKNIQYF
TGTGCCAGCAGCAATGAAGCCAAAAACATTCAGTACTTC
>TRBJ2-1|15|TRBD2|TRBV7-8|few
CASSWGGGSYNEQFF
TGTGCCAGCAGCTGGGGCGGGGGCTCCTACAATGAGCAGTTCTTC
>TRBJ2-1|11|-|TRBV6-5|-
CASLGRGEQFF
TGTGCCAGCCTCGGGAGAGGTGAGCAGTTCTTC
>TRBJ2-5|13|TRBD1|TRBV20-1|many
CSATGQGQETQYF
TGCAGTGCAACGGGACAGGGACAAGAGACCCAGTACTTC
>TRBJ2-3|17|TRBD2|TRBV4-2|-
CASSLGGSGLKGDTQYF
TGTGCCAGCAGCCTCGGTGGTAGCGGGTTAAAAGGGGATACGCAGTATTTT
>TRBJ2-5|14|TRBD1|TRBV7-2|-
CASSAPTGLGTQYF
TGTGCCAGCAGCGCGCCGACAGGGTTGGGGACCCAGTACTTC
>TRBJ1-6|15|-|TRBV12-3/TRBV12-4|-
CASTLESSYNSPLHF
TGTGCCAGCACCCTAGAGAGCTCCTATAATTCACCCCTCCACTTT
>TRBJ2-1|13|TRBD2|TRBV18|-
CASSVGTTGEQFF
TGTGCCAGCTCCGTAGGGACTACGGGCGAGCAGTTCTTC
>TRBJ1-1|15|-|TRBV20-1|many
CSAEREPWRNTEAFF
TGCAGTGCCGAGAGGGAGCCCTGGCGTAACACTGAAGCTTTCTTT
>TRBJ2-3|15|TRBD2|TRBV12-3/TRBV12-4|-
CASRSSGVSTDTQYF
TGTGCCAGCAGGTCTAGCGGGGTCAGCACAGATACGCAGTATTTT
>TRBJ2-1|14|-|TRBV7-2|few
CASSLAGRNDEQFF
TGTGCCAGCAGCTTAGCGGGTAGGAATGATGAGCAGTTCTTC
>TRBJ2-7|18|TRBD2|TRBV10-3|few
CAISEVAGGGLVFGEQYF
TGTGCCATCAGTGAGGTGGCGGGAGGGGGACTAGTTTTCGGGGAGCAGTACTTC
>TRBJ1-1|14|-|TRBV10-3|many
CAISDSLGNTEAFF
TGTGCCATCAGTGACAGTTTAGGGAACACTGAAGCTTTCTTT
>TRBJ2-3|15|-|TRBV29-1|-
CSVALSVRTTDTQYF
TGCAGCGTTGCTCTTTCTGTCCGAACCACAGATACGCAGTATTTT
>TRBJ2-1|13|-|TRBV6-2/TRBV6-3|-
CASSYHAWGEQFF
TGTGCCAGCAGTTACCACGCCTGGGGGGAGCAGTTCTTC
>TRBJ2-1|15|-|TRBV6-2/TRBV6-3|-
CASRTPGQSKDEQFF
TGTGCCAGCAGAACTCCGGGACAAAGTAAGGATGAGCAGTTCTTC
>TRBJ2-4|11|-|TRBV4-2|many
CASSQGDIQYF
TGTGCCAGCAGCCAAGGAGACATTCAGTACTTC
>TRBJ2-3|16|TRBD1|TRBV7-8|few
CASSSRTGVSTDTQYF
TGTGCCAGCAGCTCGCGGACAGGGGTCAGCACAGATACGCAGTATTTT
>TRBJ2-7|13|-|TRBV5-1|-
CASSPPGQRDKYF
TGCGCCAGCTCACCGCCGGGACAGCGGGATAAGTACTTC
>TRBJ2-5|16|TRBD1|TRBV7-9|many
CASSWGTGAGGETQYF
TGTGCCAGCAGCTGGGGGACAGGGGCCGGTGGGGAGACCCAGTACTTC
>TRBJ2-5|14|-|TRBV4-2|-
CASSQDTGRETQYF
TGTGCCAGCAGCCAAGATACGGGTAGAGAGACCCAGTACTTC
>TRBJ1-4|14|-|TRBV5-1|-
CASSLAVEAEKLFF
TGCGCCAGCAGCTTGGCCGTGGAGGCTGAAAAACTGTTTTTT
>TRBJ2-1|17|TRBD2|TRBV7-2|-
CASSLSFGLAGVNEQFF
TGTGCCAGCAGCTTAAGTTTCGGCCTAGCGGGAGTAAATGAGCAGTTCTTC
>TRBJ1-1|13|-|TRBV14|few
CASSQTRGTEAFF
TGTGCCAGCAGCCAAACGAGGGGCACTGAAGCTTTCTTT
>TRBJ1-1|14|TRBD1|TRBV4-2|few
CASSQADRGTEAFF
TGTGCCAGCAGCCAAGCTGACAGGGGCACTGAAGCTTTCTTT
>TRBJ1-2|14|-|TRBV19|-
CASSRAPSNYGYTF
TGTGCCAGTAGTCGGGCCCCATCCAACTATGGCTACACCTTC
>TRBJ2-7|14|-|TRBV7-9|-
CASSLGGIGYEQYF
TGTGCCAGCAGCTTAGGGGGGATAGGCTACGAGCAGTACTTC
>TRBJ2-2|16|-|TRBV7-8|-
CASSSPLGRDTGELFF
TGTGCCAGCAGCTCCCCCCTAGGGCGAGACACCGGGGAGCTGTTTTTT
>TRBJ2-3|14|-|TRBV28|-
CASSPSDRTDTQYF
TGTGCCAGCAGTCCCTCGGACAGAACAGATACGCAGTATTTT
>TRBJ1-2|14|TRBD1|TRBV15|-
CATSSRQGRPSYTF
TGTGCCACCAGCAGTAGACAGGGGAGGCCGAGCTACACCTTC
>TRBJ2-5|17|-|TRBV11-1|-
CASSSGYRGANQETQYF
TGTGCCAGCAGCTCCGGTTATCGTGGGGCGAATCAAGAGACCCAGTACTTC
>TRBJ2-2|12|-|TRBV5-6|-
CASRWGTGELFF
TGTGCCAGCAGGTGGGGCACCGGGGAGCTGTTTTTT
>TRBJ2-3|15|TRBD2|TRBV18|few
CASSRQAGGTDTQYF
TGTGCCAGCTCAAGGCAGGCGGGAGGCACAGATACGCAGTATTTT
>TRBJ2-1|16|TRBD2|TRBV7-9|-
CASSRLAGGLGNEQFF
TGTGCCAGCAGCCGACTAGCGGGAGGGTTGGGCAATGAGCAGTTCTTC
>TRBJ2-3|18|-|TRBV6-2/TRBV6-3|-
CASSYSILGAVRLDTQYF
TGTGCCAGCAGTTACTCGATATTGGGGGCTGTTCGTTTGGATACGCAGTATTTT
>TRBJ2-3|19|TRBD2|TRBV7-2|-
CASSLRPGLAGGGTDTQYF
TGTGCCAGCAGCTTACGCCCGGGACTAGCGGGGGGTGGCACAGATACGCAGTATTTT